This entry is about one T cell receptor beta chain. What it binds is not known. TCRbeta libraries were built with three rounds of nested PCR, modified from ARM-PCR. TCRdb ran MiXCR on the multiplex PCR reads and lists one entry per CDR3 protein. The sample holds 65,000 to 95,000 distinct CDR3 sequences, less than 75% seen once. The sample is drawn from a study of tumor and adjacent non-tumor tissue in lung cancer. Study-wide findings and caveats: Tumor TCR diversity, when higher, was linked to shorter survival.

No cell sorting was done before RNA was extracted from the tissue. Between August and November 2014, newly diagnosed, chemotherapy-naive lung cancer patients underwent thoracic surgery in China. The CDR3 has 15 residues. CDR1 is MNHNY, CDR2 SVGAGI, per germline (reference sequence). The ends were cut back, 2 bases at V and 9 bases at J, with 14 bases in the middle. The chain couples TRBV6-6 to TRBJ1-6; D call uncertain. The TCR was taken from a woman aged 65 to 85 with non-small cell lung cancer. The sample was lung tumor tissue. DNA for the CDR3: TGTGCCAGCAGTTACGATGGGTTAGATAGTTCACCCCTCCACTTT. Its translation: CASSYDGLDSSPLHF.